This T cell receptor beta chain is drawn from a study of blood T cell repertoires in COVID-19 (dated by TCRdb to 2019 to 2021). For the wider study: Samples covering the acute and convalescent phases of COVID-19 were provided by collaborators in the United States, Italy and Spain. The prospective study material was composed of cDNA or gDNA derived from T cells, B-cell-depleted T cells, or PBMCs. Deeply sampled blood TCRbeta repertoires from subjects exposed to, actively infected with, or recovered from COVID-19 were included in the dataset. The repertoires were released in a freely available public database meant as a resource for research on the immune response to SARS-CoV-2. The samples were drawn from the first 160 participants of the ongoing ImmuneRACE study and from 950 to 1,500 subjects provided by 6 global collaborators. Sample metadata almost always included a de-identified subject ID, COVID-19 status, age in years and sex. Where HLA class I and class II types were available, the types were taken from metadata supplied by the sample provider, not from assay-based typing.

What the authors observed across the whole study: Clinical and demographic metadata were provided uncurated, with the amount varying by source and participant.

Concerning this clone: No cognate antigen has been identified for it. No quality values exist for individual bases; no much larger clone is one base distant.

Collaborating institutions collected whole blood in K2EDTA tubes following their own protocols. For TCRbeta analysis, collaborators shipped samples in one of three forms: frozen whole blood, isolated PBMCs, or DNA extracted from either of those sample types. TCRbeta CDR3 regions were amplified from genomic DNA using the immunoSEQ Assay, a bias-controlled multiplex PCR. On the study's bioinformatics: The number of nucleated cells in each sample was estimated by amplification of reference gene primers within the assay. To quantify the absolute abundance of each unique TCRbeta CDR3 rearrangement, sequence reads were collapsed and filtered. For each sample, productive Simpson clonality was calculated as the square root of Simpson's diversity index over productive rearrangements. TCRdb retrieved this table from immuneACCESS and kept in-frame rearrangements only. Not all clones are present; in checked studies, unresolved V genes account for under half, and no reason is known for the remainder. Clonal size and the V and J genes are those of that table, whereas D and trimming came from the DNA. The sample data list more than 65,000 clones, and about nine tenths of these were observed just once. Roughly 9% of the sample is held by the ten biggest clonotypes.

Including cysteine and phenylalanine, the CDR3 has 15 amino acids. Here the CDR3 DNA is all that survives: 45 bases in frame from base 1. Compared with germline, V lacks 7 bases and J lacks 5 bases; bases without a gene match: 9. Looking up the germline V gene yields CDR1 MNHEY and CDR2 SVGAGI. The receptor's source is a man in his fifties or sixties with acute or convalescent COVID-19. Specimen: peripheral blood. In this chain, TRBV6-5 is recombined with TRBJ1-4; 8 bases in between match TRBD1. The DNA reads as follows: TGTGCCAGCAAAAGGGGTGGACAGGGAAATGAAAAACTGTTTTTT. This sequence encodes CASKRGGQGNEKLFF.